The 27 T cell receptor beta chains reported below all come from one sample, sequenced in a study of blood T cell repertoires in COVID-19. Clones were read by immunoSEQ multiplex PCR, and TCRdb kept only the in-frame ones, dropping some. The data contain under 250,000 clones, roughly 84% of them singletons. The sequencing input was peripheral blood. All receptors come from a man in his forties or fifties with active or convalescent COVID-19.

The chain has TRBV7-2 and TRBJ1-6, with TRBD1 as a possible D gene (5 bases). The CDR3 loop spans 16 amino acids. Germline V gene lookup returns CDR1 SGHTA and CDR2 FQGNSA. V shed 2 bases and J shed 7 bases, with 15 bases lying between them. CDR3 bases: TGTGCCAGCAGCTTAAGCGGGGCTCCCCGAAATTCACCCCTCCACTTT. Its translation: CASSLSGAPRNSPLHF.

CDR3 protein: CASSPRQGARSTEAFF. In DNA, the CDR3 is TGTGCCAGTAGTCCCAGACAGGGGGCGCGTAGCACTGAAGCTTTCTTT. V and J are TRBV19 and TRBJ1-1, with 10 bases that match TRBD1. The V and J ends lost 5 bases and 4 bases, in that order; junction bases with no gene match: 10. Per germline, CDR1 LNHDA and CDR2 SQIVND (reference sequence). The length of the CDR3 is 16 residues.

This chain links TRBV5-1 with TRBJ2-1, with unresolved D. The CDR3 covers 15 residues. Germline lookup yields CDR1 SGHRS and CDR2 YFSETQ. V was cut by 3 bases and J by 2 bases, with 12 bases left in between. CDR3 protein: CASSSRQDPYNEQFF. In nucleotides, the CDR3 is TGCGCCAGCAGCTCCCGACAAGACCCCTACAATGAGCAGTTCTTC.

Only a few counts were recorded for this clone. V is TRBV3-1 (or the pseudogene TRBV3-2) and J is TRBJ2-3; D possibly corresponds to TRBD1 (5 bases). In germline, CDR1 is LGHDT, CDR2 YNNKEL (reference sequence). This CDR3 contains 14 residues. V shed 1 base and J shed 5 bases, with 10 bases lying between them. In DNA, the CDR3 is TGTGCCAGCAGCCAAGTCGGCAGGGAAGATACGCAGTATTTT. As protein: CASSQVGREDTQYF.

The rearrangement joins TRBV7-3 to TRBJ1-1, with D unclear. The V end was cut by 5 bases, the J end by 0 bases, with 7 bases between. This CDR3 contains 13 residues. Germline assignment: CDR1 SGHTA and CDR2 FQGTGA. In nucleotides, the CDR3 is TGTGCCAGCAGCGCCCTATTGAACACTGAAGCTTTCTTT. Protein: CASSALLNTEAFF.

This chain uses TRBV7-9 with TRBJ2-1; 8 bases are a match to TRBD1. Germline V gives CDR1 SEHNR, CDR2 FQNEAQ (reference sequence). J gave up 5 bases and V 3 bases, and 0 bases lay outside the gene matches. The CDR3 contains 13 residues. The DNA for the CDR3 is TGTGCCAGCAGCTTGGACAGGGACAATGAGCAGTTCTTC. This encodes CASSLDRDNEQFF.

The rearrangement uses TRBV29-1 and TRBJ2-7; TRBD2 might be the D (7 bases). The germline V gene has CDR1 SQVTM and CDR2 ANQGSEA. The CDR3 has 14 amino acids. Trimming pared 4 bases from V and 6 bases from J, leaving 19 bases between. The CDR3 coding sequence is TGCAGCGTTGGTGTGTCGGGGGGCCGGGGCGAGCAGTACTTC. This gives the protein CSVGVSGGRGEQYF.

The chain recombines TRBV7-9 with TRBJ2-1, with D possibly matching TRBD1 (5 bases). The germline CDR1 and CDR2 sequences are SEHNR and FQNEAQ (reference sequence). V was clipped by 1 base and J by 8 bases, with 12 bases between them. This CDR3 is 14 amino acids long. The CDR3 nucleotides read TGTGCCAGCAGCTTAGTGGCAGGGTGGGATGAGCAGTTCTTC. This gives the protein CASSLVAGWDEQFF.

This chain connects TRBV6-5 to TRBJ1-1, with 7 positions matching TRBD1. This CDR3 region has 15 residues. After removal of 8 bases from V and 0 bases from J, the junction contained 9 bases not matched to a gene. The germline CDR1 and CDR2 sequences are MNHEY and SVGAGI. Here the CDR3 DNA reads TGTGCCAGCTTATTATCGACAGGGTTGAACACTGAAGCTTTCTTT. Translated, it gives CASLLSTGLNTEAFF.

This clone was seen a single time. The chain joins TRBV19 to TRBJ1-2, with 7 nucleotides matching TRBD1. Per the germline V gene, CDR1 is LNHDA and CDR2 is SQIVND (reference sequence). With V trimmed by 3 bases and J by 4 bases, 8 bases remained unmatched. The CDR3 spans 15 residues. The CDR3 DNA is TGTGCCAGTAGTATTCAGACAGGGTCAGGCTATGGCTACACCTTC. Residues: CASSIQTGSGYGYTF.

The chain carries TRBV4-1 and TRBJ1-6; possible D gene TRBD1, 6 bases. The germline V gene has CDR1 MGHRA and CDR2 YSYEKL. This CDR3 is 14 amino acids long. V lost 6 bases, J lost 2 bases, and 8 bases lay in between. CDR3 amino acids: CASRPGAYNSPLHF. The CDR3, as DNA: TGCGCCAGCAGGCCAGGGGCCTATAATTCACCCCTCCACTTT.

J is TRBJ1-1 and V is TRBV4-2; 7 nucleotides line up with TRBD1. This CDR3 is 12 amino acids long. CDR1 is LGHNA, CDR2 YNFKEQ, per germline. V was pared by 0 bases and J by 11 bases, with 3 bases of the junction left unmatched. Here the CDR3 DNA reads TGTGCCAGCAGCCAAGAAAGGGGGCTGGCTTTCTTT. Translation gives CASSQERGLAFF.

The J gene is TRBJ1-2, the V gene TRBV28; the D is unclear. The CDR3 runs 11 residues. Trimming pared 3 bases from V and 8 bases from J, leaving 7 bases between. Germline V CDR1 and CDR2: MDHEN, SYDVKM. The CDR3 sequence is CASSFPRGYTF. The CDR3 bases are TGTGCCAGCAGTTTTCCCCGGGGCTACACCTTC.

This clone is classed as large. J is TRBJ2-5 and V is TRBV5-1; D remains ambiguous. Between the trimmed V and J ends, which lost 0 bases and 4 bases, there was a span of 10 bases. CDR3 length equals 14 residues. Germline-derived CDR1 and CDR2 are SGHRS and YFSETQ. Written as DNA, the CDR3 is TGCGCCAGCAGCTTGGGCCCTAGTCCAGAGACCCAGTACTTC. Translating it yields CASSLGPSPETQYF. Full variable domain (outside the CDR3, taken from reference TRBV5-1 and TRBJ2-5): KAGVTQTPRYLIKTRGQQVTLSCSPISGHRSVSWYQQTPGQGLQFLFEYFSETQRNKGNFPGRFSGRQFSNSRSEMNVSTLELGDSALYLCASSLGPSPETQYFGPGTRLLVL.

This rearrangement joins TRBV2 to TRBJ1-2; D might be TRBD1 (6 bases). CDR3 length equals 14 residues. Germline loops: CDR1 SNHLY, CDR2 FYNNEI. The germline V and J ends were trimmed by 4 bases and 4 bases, with 13 bases remaining between them. The CDR3 loop is CASSGQGPFYGYTF. CDR3 coding DNA: TGTGCCAGCAGTGGGCAGGGGCCTTTCTATGGCTACACCTTC.

The chain is built from TRBV19 and TRBJ1-3; no clear D. CDR3 length: 17 amino acids. V lost 1 base to trimming and J lost 0 bases, with 13 bases between them. The germline CDR1 and CDR2 sequences are LNHDA and SQIVND (reference sequence). The CDR3 loop reads CASSIGPNRGSGNTIYF. The CDR3 nucleotides are TGTGCCAGTAGTATAGGTCCGAACCGGGGCTCTGGAAACACCATATATTTT.

The J gene is TRBJ1-4, the V gene TRBV5-1; tentative D call: TRBD1 (6 bases). Germline CDR1 and CDR2: SGHRS and YFSETQ. This CDR3 has 16 residues. Trimming removed 3 bases from V and 5 bases from J, with 17 bases in between. CDR3 protein: CASSSQTGTPNEKLFF. DNA of the CDR3: TGCGCCAGCAGCTCACAGACCGGGACACCCAATGAAAAACTGTTTTTT.

DNA for the CDR3: TGTGCCAGCAGCTTGGCAGGGGGCACCGGGGAGCTGTTTTTT. Protein product: CASSLAGGTGELFF. J is TRBJ2-2 and V is TRBV5-8, with 7 bases matching TRBD1. From germline, CDR1 is SGHTS and CDR2 YDEGEE. Trimming at V came to 0 bases and at J to 4 bases, leaving 0 bases not matched to a gene. The CDR3 is 14 residues long. The complete variable domain, with remaining parts taken from reference TRBV5-8 and TRBJ2-2, reads EAGVTQSPTHLIKTRGQQATLRCSPISGHTSVYWYQQALGLGLQFLLWYDEGEERNRGNFPPRFSGRQFPNYSSELNVNALELEDSALYLCASSLAGGTGELFFGEGSRLTVL.

J is TRBJ2-1 and V is TRBV28; no clear D gene. CDR1 MDHEN and CDR2 SYDVKM come from the germline V gene. The CDR3 is made up of 11 amino acids. V gave up 7 bases and J gave up 8 bases, with 9 bases separating them. CDR3 in DNA: TGTGCCAGCAAATTCGCGGATGAGCAGTTCTTC. This encodes CASKFADEQFF. Drawing the rest from reference TRBV28 and TRBJ2-1, the complete variable domain is DVKVTQSSRYLVKRTGEKVFLECVQDMDHENMFWYRQDPGLGLRLIYFSYDVKMKEKGDIPEGYSVSREKKERFSLILESASTNQTSMYLCASKFADEQFFGPGTRLTVL.

The chain recombines TRBV7-9 with TRBJ2-2; D not resolved. Germline-derived CDR1 and CDR2 are SEHNR and FQNEAQ (reference sequence). The CDR3 totals 13 residues. The V gene lost 6 bases and the J gene lost 1 base, with 6 bases spanning the gap. CDR3 residues: CASSRGNTGELFF. In DNA, the CDR3 is TGTGCCAGCAGTCGAGGGAACACCGGGGAGCTGTTTTTT.

The V call is TRBV27, the J call TRBJ1-1; D may be TRBD1 (5 bases). The germline V gene encodes CDR1 MNHEY and CDR2 SMNVEV (reference sequence). V lost 0 bases, J lost 5 bases, and 10 bases lay in between. The CDR3 sequence is 14 residues long. The CDR3 bases are TGTGCCAGCAGTTTATCGGGGGAGGGGACTGAAGCTTTCTTT. This encodes CASSLSGEGTEAFF.

The rearrangement joins TRBV4-1 to TRBJ2-3; a weak D match, TRBD2 (5 bases). CDR1 MGHRA and CDR2 YSYEKL come from the germline V gene. V was cut by 0 bases and J by 8 bases, with 12 bases left in between. There are 14 residues in the CDR3. CDR3 protein: CASSQEKLVGTQYF. The CDR3, as DNA: TGCGCCAGCAGCCAAGAAAAACTAGTGGGTACGCAGTATTTT.

The gene calls are TRBV9 and TRBJ2-1, with 8 bases that match TRBD2. There are 15 residues in the CDR3. In germline, CDR1 is SGDLS, CDR2 YYNGEE. Trimming removed 3 bases from V and 1 base from J; junction bases left unmatched: 3. The CDR3 protein is CASSAPGGSYNEQFF. The CDR3 DNA reads as TGTGCCAGCAGCGCCCCGGGGGGGTCCTACAATGAGCAGTTCTTC.

This chain uses TRBV6-1 with TRBJ2-7, with TRBD1 matching 8 bases. From germline, CDR1 is MNHNS and CDR2 SASEGT. CDR3 length equals 14 residues. Trimming cost V 2 bases and J 5 bases; bases outside gene matches: 5. As DNA, the CDR3 is TGTGCCAGCAGTGAAAGCAGGGGGCCCGACGAGCAGTACTTC. It yields the protein CASSESRGPDEQYF.

The table lists this clone with a few counts. V is TRBV27 and J is TRBJ1-6, with 7 bases identical to TRBD1. Trimming at V came to 7 bases and at J to 7 bases, leaving 10 bases not matched to a gene. Germline V gene data show CDR1 as MNHEY and CDR2 as SMNVEV (reference sequence). The CDR3 is 15 residues long. The CDR3: CASTSWETGNSPLHF. CDR3 coding DNA: TGTGCCAGCACGTCGTGGGAGACAGGGAATTCACCCCTCCACTTT.

CDR3 DNA sequence: TGCGCCAGCAGCCAGGCTTGGAGTAGCCCTTTCCGCGAGCAGTTCTTC. Translating it yields CASSQAWSSPFREQFF. The chain has TRBV4-1 and TRBJ2-1; D gene unclear. CDR1 is MGHRA, CDR2 YSYEKL, per germline. V lost 3 bases and J lost 10, with 22 bases in between. CDR3 length: 16 residues.

The V and J genes are TRBV15 and TRBJ2-1; D uncertain. V lost 1 base, J lost 9 bases, and 13 bases lay in between. From germline, CDR1 is LNHNV and CDR2 YYDKDF (reference sequence). The CDR3 is 14 residues long. CDR3 region: CATSRALTVSEQFF. In DNA, the CDR3 is TGTGCCACCAGCAGAGCCCTAACAGTGAGTGAGCAGTTCTTC.